This T cell receptor (beta chain) was captured in a study of identical twins. Study observations and caveats: Because invariant MAIT and iNKT cells could be present, zero-insertion analyses could be partly confounded.

This CDR3 comprises 16 residues. Trimming at V came to 5 bases and at J to 4 bases, leaving 13 bases not matched to a gene. TCRdb recomputed calls from the 5' RACE reads with MiXCR, one row per CDR3 protein. The sample lists roughly 720,000 distinct CDR3 sequences, 18% occurring once. This clonotype turned up a few times. What it recognizes is unknown. The sample was also linked to a second study, of T cells expressing NK-cell markers.

The sample taken for sequencing was PBMCs. The receptor was isolated from a woman aged 18-30 years in good health. The genes are TRBV12-3 or TRBV12-4 and TRBJ2-7; 8 positions match TRBD1. The CDR3 nucleotides are TGTGCCAGCAGTCCGTCTGGACAGGGAGGACAATACGAGCAGTACTTC. This codes for CASSPSGQGGQYEQYF.